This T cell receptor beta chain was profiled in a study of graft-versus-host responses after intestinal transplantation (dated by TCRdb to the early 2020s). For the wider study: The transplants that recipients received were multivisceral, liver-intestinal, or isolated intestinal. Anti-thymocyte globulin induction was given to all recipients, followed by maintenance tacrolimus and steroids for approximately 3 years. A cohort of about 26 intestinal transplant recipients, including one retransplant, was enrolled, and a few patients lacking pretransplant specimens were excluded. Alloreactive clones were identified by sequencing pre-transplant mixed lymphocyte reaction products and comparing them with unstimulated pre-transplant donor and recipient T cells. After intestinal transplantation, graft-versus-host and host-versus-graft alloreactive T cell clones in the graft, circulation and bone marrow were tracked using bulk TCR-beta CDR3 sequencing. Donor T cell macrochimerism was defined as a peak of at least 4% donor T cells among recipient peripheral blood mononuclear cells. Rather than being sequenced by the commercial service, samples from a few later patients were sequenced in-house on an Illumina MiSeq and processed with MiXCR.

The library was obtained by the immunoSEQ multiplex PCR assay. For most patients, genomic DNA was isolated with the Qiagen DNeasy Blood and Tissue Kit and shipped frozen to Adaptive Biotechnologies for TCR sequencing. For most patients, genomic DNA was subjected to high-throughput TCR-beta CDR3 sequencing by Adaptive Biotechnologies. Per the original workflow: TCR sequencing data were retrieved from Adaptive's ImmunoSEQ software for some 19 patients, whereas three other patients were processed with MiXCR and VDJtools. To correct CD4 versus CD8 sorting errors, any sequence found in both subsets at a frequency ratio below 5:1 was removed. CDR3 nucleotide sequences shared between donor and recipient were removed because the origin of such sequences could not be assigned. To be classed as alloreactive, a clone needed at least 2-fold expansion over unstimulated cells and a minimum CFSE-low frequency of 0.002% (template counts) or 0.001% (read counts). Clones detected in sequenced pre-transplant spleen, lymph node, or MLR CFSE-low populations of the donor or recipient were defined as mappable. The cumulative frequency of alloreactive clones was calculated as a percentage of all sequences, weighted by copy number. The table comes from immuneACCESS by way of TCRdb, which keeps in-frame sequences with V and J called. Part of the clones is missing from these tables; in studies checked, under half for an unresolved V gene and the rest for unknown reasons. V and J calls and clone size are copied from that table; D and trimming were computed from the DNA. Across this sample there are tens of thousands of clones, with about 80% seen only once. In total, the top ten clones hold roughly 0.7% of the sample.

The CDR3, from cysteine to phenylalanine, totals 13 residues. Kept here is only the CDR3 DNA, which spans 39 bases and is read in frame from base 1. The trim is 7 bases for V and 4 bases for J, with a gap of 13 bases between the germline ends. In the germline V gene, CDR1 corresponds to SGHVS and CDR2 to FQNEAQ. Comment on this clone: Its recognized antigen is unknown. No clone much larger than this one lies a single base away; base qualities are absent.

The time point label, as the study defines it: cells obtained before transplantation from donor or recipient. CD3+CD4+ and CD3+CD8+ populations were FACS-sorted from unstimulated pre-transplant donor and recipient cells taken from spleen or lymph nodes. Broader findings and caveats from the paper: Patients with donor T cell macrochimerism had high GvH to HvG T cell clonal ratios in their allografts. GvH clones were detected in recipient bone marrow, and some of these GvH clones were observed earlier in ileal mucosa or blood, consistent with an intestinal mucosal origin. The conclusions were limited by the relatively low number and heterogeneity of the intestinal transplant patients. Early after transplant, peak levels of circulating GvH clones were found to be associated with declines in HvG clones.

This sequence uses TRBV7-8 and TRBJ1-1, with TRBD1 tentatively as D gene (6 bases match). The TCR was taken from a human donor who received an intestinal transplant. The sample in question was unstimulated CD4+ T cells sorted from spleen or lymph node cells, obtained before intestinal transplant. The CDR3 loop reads CASKPRGSTEAFF. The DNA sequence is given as TGTGCCAGCAAACCCAGGGGAAGCACTGAAGCTTTCTTT.